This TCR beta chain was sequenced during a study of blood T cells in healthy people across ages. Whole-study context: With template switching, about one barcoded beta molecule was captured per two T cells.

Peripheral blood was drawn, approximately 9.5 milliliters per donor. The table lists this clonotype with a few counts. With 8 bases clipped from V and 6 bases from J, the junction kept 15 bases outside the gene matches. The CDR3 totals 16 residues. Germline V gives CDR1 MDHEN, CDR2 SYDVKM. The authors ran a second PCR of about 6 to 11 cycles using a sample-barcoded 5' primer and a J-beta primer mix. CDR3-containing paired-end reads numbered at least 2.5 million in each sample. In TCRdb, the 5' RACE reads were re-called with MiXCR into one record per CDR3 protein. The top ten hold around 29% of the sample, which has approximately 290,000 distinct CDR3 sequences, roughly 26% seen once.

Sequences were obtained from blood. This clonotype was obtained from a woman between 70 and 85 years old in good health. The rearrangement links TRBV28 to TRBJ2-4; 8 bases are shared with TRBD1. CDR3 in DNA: TGTGCCAGCGGTTCCCCTGGACAGGGTCGAGGAAACATTCAGTACTTC. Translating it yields CASGSPGQGRGNIQYF.